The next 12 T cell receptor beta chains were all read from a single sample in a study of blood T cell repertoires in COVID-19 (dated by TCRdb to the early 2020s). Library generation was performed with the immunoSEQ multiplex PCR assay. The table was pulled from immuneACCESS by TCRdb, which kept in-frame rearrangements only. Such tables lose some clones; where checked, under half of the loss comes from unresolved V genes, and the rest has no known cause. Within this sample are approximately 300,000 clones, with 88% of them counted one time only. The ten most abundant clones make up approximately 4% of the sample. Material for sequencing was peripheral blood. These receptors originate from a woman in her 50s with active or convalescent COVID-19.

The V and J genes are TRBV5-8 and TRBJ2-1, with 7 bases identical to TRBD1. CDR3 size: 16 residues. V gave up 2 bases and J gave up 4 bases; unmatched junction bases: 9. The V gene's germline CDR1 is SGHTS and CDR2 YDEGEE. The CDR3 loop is CASSLSGTVVYNEQFF. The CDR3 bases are TGTGCCAGCAGCTTATCCGGGACAGTAGTTTACAATGAGCAGTTCTTC.

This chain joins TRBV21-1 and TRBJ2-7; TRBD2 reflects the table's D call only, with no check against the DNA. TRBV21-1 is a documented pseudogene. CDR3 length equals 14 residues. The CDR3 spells CASSKAPFLYEQYF. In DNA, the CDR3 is TGTGCCAGCAGCAAAGCCCCCTTCCTCTACGAGCAGTACTTC.

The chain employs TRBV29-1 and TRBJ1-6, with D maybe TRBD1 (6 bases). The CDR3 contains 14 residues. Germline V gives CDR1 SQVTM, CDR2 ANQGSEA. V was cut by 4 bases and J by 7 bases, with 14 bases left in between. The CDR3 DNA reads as TGCAGCGTTGCGGTAGGGCAGGGGAATTCACCCCTCCACTTT. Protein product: CSVAVGQGNSPLHF.

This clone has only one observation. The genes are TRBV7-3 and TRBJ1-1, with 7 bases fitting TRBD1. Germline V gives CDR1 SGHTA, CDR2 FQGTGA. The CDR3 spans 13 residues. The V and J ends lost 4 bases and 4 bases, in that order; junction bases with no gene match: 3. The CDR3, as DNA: TGTGCCAGCAGCTCCAACAGGGGCACTGAAGCTTTCTTT. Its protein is CASSSNRGTEAFF. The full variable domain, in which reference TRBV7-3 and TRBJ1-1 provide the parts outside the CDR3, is GAGVSQTPSNKVTEKGKYVELRCDPISGHTALYWYRQSLGQGPEFLIYFQGTGAADDSGLPNDRFFAVRPEGSVSTLKIQRTERGDSAVYLCASSSNRGTEAFFGQGTRLTVV.

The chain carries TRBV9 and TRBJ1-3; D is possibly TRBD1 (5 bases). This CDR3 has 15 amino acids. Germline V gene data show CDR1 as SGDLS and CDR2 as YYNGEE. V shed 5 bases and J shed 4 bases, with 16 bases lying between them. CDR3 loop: CASSATGLTGNTIYF. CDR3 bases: TGTGCCAGCAGTGCTACAGGACTAACGGGAAACACCATATATTTT.

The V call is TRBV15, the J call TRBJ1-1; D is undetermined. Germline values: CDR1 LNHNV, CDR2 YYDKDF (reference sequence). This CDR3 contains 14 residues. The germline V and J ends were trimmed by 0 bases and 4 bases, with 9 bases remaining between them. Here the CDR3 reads CATSRDPSSTEAFF. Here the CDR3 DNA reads TGTGCCACCAGCAGAGATCCGAGTAGCACTGAAGCTTTCTTT.

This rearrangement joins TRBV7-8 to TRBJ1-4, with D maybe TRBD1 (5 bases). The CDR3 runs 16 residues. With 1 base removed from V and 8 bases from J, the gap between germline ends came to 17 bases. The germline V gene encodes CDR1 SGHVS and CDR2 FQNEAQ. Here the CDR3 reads CASSLGPGVGEEKLFF. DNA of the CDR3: TGTGCCAGCAGCTTAGGTCCGGGGGTAGGAGAGGAAAAACTGTTTTTT.

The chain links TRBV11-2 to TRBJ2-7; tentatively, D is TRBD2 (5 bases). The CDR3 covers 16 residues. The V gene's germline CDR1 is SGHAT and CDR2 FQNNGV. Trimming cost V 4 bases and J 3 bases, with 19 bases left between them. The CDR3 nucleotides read TGTGCCAGCAGCTCTGCCGACGGGATCCGCTTCTACGAGCAGTACTTC. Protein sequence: CASSSADGIRFYEQYF.

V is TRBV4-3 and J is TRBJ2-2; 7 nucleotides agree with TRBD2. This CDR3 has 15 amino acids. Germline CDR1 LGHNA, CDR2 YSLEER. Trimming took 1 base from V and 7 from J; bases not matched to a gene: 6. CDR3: CASSQGAGDGGELFF. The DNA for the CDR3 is TGCGCCAGCAGCCAAGGGGCGGGAGACGGCGGGGAGCTGTTTTTT.

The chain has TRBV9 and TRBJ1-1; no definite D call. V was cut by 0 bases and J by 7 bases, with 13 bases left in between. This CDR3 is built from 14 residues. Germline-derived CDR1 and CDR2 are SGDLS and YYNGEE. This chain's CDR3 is CASSVAPGRDEAFF. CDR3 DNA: TGTGCCAGCAGCGTAGCCCCCGGCCGGGATGAAGCTTTCTTT.

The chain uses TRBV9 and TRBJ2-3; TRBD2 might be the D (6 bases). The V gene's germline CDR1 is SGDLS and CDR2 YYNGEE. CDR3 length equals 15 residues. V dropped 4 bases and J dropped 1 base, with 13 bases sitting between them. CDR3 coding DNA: TGTGCCAGCAGCCCCTCGGGCGGGGGCACAGATACGCAGTATTTT. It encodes CASSPSGGGTDTQYF.

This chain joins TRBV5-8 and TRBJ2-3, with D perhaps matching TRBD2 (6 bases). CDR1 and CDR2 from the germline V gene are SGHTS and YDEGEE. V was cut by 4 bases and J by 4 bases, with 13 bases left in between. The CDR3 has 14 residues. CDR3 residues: CASSPEWGADTQYF. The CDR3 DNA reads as TGTGCCAGCAGCCCTGAGTGGGGGGCAGATACGCAGTATTTT.